This TCR beta chain was captured by sequencing in a study of shared clonotypes between healthy human individuals. CDR1 and CDR2 (germline): SEHNR, FQNEAQ (reference sequence). This CDR3 spans 16 amino acids. V was pared by 5 bases and J by 2 bases, with 17 bases between. Findings and caveats of the study: Generally, estimated richness proved larger in naive subsets than it did in memory subsets.

CD45RO-negative, CCR7-selected cells formed the naive CD8 fraction, which excluded terminally differentiated effector memory CD45RA+ cells. The data were produced by immunoSEQ multiplex PCR, yet TCRdb's version contains in-frame clones alone and is incomplete. The profile covers roughly 650,000 clones, with about 95% appearing a single time and more than 0.085% taken by the ten largest. In its sample, this clone was seen once. The antigen is unknown. The genes are TRBV7-9 and TRBJ2-3; perhaps TRBD2 as D (6 bases). The origin of this receptor is a woman aged 25 to 39 in good health. Sequencing was done on a sample of naive CD8+ T cells sorted from blood. In DNA form, the CDR3 reads TGTGCCAGCAGCCAACAGGCTCTAGCGACCACAGATACGCAGTATTTT. It encodes CASSQQALATTDTQYF.